A selection of T cell receptor beta chains follows, all from one sample in a study of blood T cell repertoires in COVID-19. Using immunoSEQ multiplex PCR, the repertoire was profiled, and TCRdb retains in-frame clones only, with some absent. The sample lists about 100,000 clones, approximately 86% occurring once. The sample taken for sequencing was peripheral blood. These receptors were collected from a man older than 75 with acute or convalescent COVID-19. Both conserved end residues are part of each CDR3. Fields, in order: CDR3 length, V gene, CDR3 protein.

>13|TRBV19
CASMGQGNEKLFF
>15|TRBV6-5
CASSYSPSELYEQYF
>14|TRBV27
CASSLRRDRETQYF
>16|TRBV7-8
CASSDQSLSGTGELFF
>14|TRBV15
CATSRDRNTGELFF
>13|TRBV10-3
CAISTGGSYEQYF
>17|TRBV7-8
CASSLYRTGGEKEKLFF
>12|TRBV30
CACGTSGYTQYF
>15|TRBV5-4
CASSYSGFHADTQYF
>15|TRBV7-2
CASSPTKGANTEAFF
>16|TRBV6-1
CASSERVPRNTGELFF
>15|TRBV7-2
CASSWTASGKETQYF
>15|TRBV3-1/TRBV3-2
CASSQEGGGHNEQFF
>17|TRBV5-3
CARSPTGDRSNTGELFF
>14|TRBV28
CASSSGGKSYEQYF
>12|TRBV19
CASSIANQPQHF
>18|TRBV10-1
CASSSPATEVFLLDEQYF
>14|TRBV6-5
CASTTGTGNQPQHF
>14|TRBV2
CASTRGRAAYEQYF
>13|TRBV5-6
CASSLGGIYGYTF
>13|TRBV29-1
CSVEGQVRETQYF
>15|TRBV5-6
CASSLGDREVYGYTF
>15|TRBV5-8
CASSLGDRERSPLHF
>16|TRBV6-5
CASSSGTSGRPDTQYF
>13|TRBV4-1
CASSHWGDEKLFF
>16|TRBV10-3
CAISDTPGQVSYEQYF
>15|TRBV4-3
CASSRSWTENEKLFF
>13|TRBV3-1/TRBV3-2
CANTGTSFGEQFF
>13|TRBV19
CASSIERDSEAFF
>17|TRBV6-1
CASSGGQGSYSNQPQHF
>12|TRBV19
CASSTGGVGYTF
>14|TRBV11-2
CASSLVQKTDTQYF
>17|TRBV7-3
CASSRQEGAGSTGELFF
>15|TRBV18
CASSPPLLRSSEQFF
>15|TRBV7-9
CASSLASHANTEAFF
>15|TRBV30
CAWTSGRGRVNEQYF
>15|TRBV28
CASSRTSGSTDTQYF
>11|TRBV20-1
CSAPRGEKLFF
>16|TRBV3-1/TRBV3-2
CASSLGLAGGTDTQYF
>15|TRBV24-1
CATSDQAGGANVLTF
>15|TRBV28
CASSSPGTNNSPLHF
>14|TRBV6-5
CASRWGQGADTIYF
>13|TRBV19
CASHRTGINEQFF
>14|TRBV10-3
CAISESLLASGYTF
>16|TRBV7-2
CASSLAVAGGYNEQFF
>16|TRBV5-8
CASPYPPGLYGYEQFF
>14|TRBV2
CASSRRADTGELFF
>15|TRBV24-1
CATSDPVTSTDTQYF
>16|TRBV2
CASSRDGAGTTDTQYF
>15|TRBV28
CASSLSQPGAGELFF
>14|TRBV29-1
CSAGDRGASYEQYF
>13|TRBV2
CASKRDSNQPQHF
>17|TRBV5-1
CASSPERGRGHTGELFF
>13|TRBV29-1
CSVESDSTDTQYF
>17|TRBV6-4
CASRPERGRGWGYEQYF